Each of the 28 T cell receptor beta chains below was sequenced from the same sample in a study of T-cell memory formation after mild COVID-19. Each CDR3 protein is one row after TCRdb ran MiXCR on the 5' RACE reads. The data show some 97,000 distinct CDR3 sequences, more than 9.5% seen once. The sequenced sample was PBMCs or a T cell subset sorted from them (not recorded which). The source is a man younger than 35 who had mild COVID-19 (a few samples of this study predate the infection). Cell type and time point are not known.

This clonotype was seen ten or more times. This chain connects TRBV18 to TRBJ1-1; 9 positions match TRBD1. CDR1 and CDR2 (germline): KGHSH, LQKENI. This CDR3 spans 14 amino acids. The V segment lost 5 bases and the J segment 4 bases; nucleotides outside the gene matches: 5. CDR3 sequence (DNA): TGTGCCAGCTCATCTGGACAGGGGTCCACTGAAGCTTTCTTT. This codes for CASSSGQGSTEAFF.

This clonotype was counted a few times. The rearrangement joins TRBV5-1 to TRBJ2-7; 8 bases match TRBD2. Per the germline V gene, CDR1 is SGHRS and CDR2 is YFSETQ. V was clipped by 0 bases and J by 4 bases; unmatched bases: 6. The CDR3 length is 15 residues. The DNA of the CDR3 is TGCGCCAGCAGCTTGGATGCGGGGGGAGCTTACGAGCAGTACTTC. It specifies CASSLDAGGAYEQYF.

This clonotype has just a few counts. The V call is TRBV7-9, the J call TRBJ2-2; 8 bases are shared with TRBD1. The CDR3 has 16 residues. Looked up from germline, CDR1 is SEHNR and CDR2 is FQNEAQ (reference sequence). With V trimmed by 6 bases and J by 5 bases, 11 bases remained unmatched. The CDR3 DNA reads TGTGCCAGCAGTCATCGTACAGGGGGAAGTACCGGGGAGCTGTTTTTT. Amino acids: CASSHRTGGSTGELFF.

This clonotype was counted a few times. The chain combines TRBV7-2 with TRBJ1-1; TRBD1 matches at 8 bases. Germline CDR1 is SGHTA and CDR2 is FQGNSA. The trim removed 1 base at V and 5 bases at J, leaving 6 bases unmatched. This CDR3 is built from 15 residues. The CDR3 DNA reads TGTGCCAGCAGCTTAGTGGACAGGGAGGGGACTGAAGCTTTCTTT. It codes for CASSLVDREGTEAFF.

The chain couples TRBV6-5 to TRBJ1-2; D remains unclear. Trimming pared 0 bases from V and 4 bases from J, leaving 9 bases between. The CDR3 length is 14 residues. Germline values: CDR1 MNHEY, CDR2 SVGAGI. CDR3 DNA sequence: TGTGCCAGCAGTTACTCAGGGCAGATCTATGGCTACACCTTC. Translating it yields CASSYSGQIYGYTF.

This clonotype has more than one count but fewer than ten. A junction end diverges from the germline sequence, so it may reflect a read error. The rearrangement joins TRBV7-8 to TRBJ1-6; tentatively, D is TRBD1 (6 bases). The CDR3 spans 17 residues. Germline V gene sequence: CDR1 SGHVS, CDR2 FQNEAQ. CDR3 residues: CASSLGSMGAYYSPLHF. In nucleotides, the CDR3 is TGTGCCAGCAGCTTAGGGTCTATGGGGGCCTATTATTCACCCCTCCACTTT.

The chain has TRBV21-1 and TRBJ2-3; the table names TRBD2, a call not compared with the DNA. TRBV21-1 is reported as a pseudogene. This CDR3 contains 16 residues. The CDR3 sequence is CASSKGTSGDTDTQYF. CDR3 sequence (DNA): TGTGCCAGCAGCAAAGGGACTAGCGGGGATACAGATACGCAGTATTTT.

This clonotype was seen a few times. The J gene is TRBJ2-7, the V gene TRBV4-1; D gene ambiguous. The germline V gene encodes CDR1 MGHRA and CDR2 YSYEKL. V dropped 4 bases and J dropped 0 bases, with 10 bases sitting between them. This CDR3 comprises 14 residues. The CDR3 sequence: CASSPARSSYEQYF. The CDR3 nucleotides are TGCGCCAGCAGCCCAGCTAGGAGCTCCTACGAGCAGTACTTC.

In this sample, this clonotype turned up many times. The chain couples TRBV4-1 to TRBJ2-7, with 7 positions matching TRBD1. Germline loops: CDR1 MGHRA, CDR2 YSYEKL. This CDR3 spans 14 amino acids. Trimming removed 4 bases from V and 4 bases from J; junction bases left unmatched: 7. The CDR3 protein is CASSPALTGYEQYV. The CDR3 nucleotides read TGCGCCAGCAGCCCCGCCTTGACAGGGTACGAGCAGTACGTC.

In this sample, this clonotype turned up a few times. The chain is built from TRBV28 and TRBJ1-1, with TRBD1 identical over 9 bases. Germline CDR1 MDHEN, CDR2 SYDVKM. J gave up 1 base and V 4 bases, and 10 bases lay outside the gene matches. The CDR3 length is 17 residues. The chain's CDR3 is CASSSDRGGRENTEAFF. DNA for the CDR3: TGTGCCAGCAGTTCGGACAGGGGAGGTCGGGAGAACACTGAAGCTTTCTTT.

This clonotype was found many times. The V call is TRBV4-3, the J call TRBJ1-4; 11 bases line up with TRBD1. V shed 3 bases, J shed 7 bases, and the junction held 7 bases outside the gene matches. Germline V CDR1 and CDR2: LGHNA, YSLEER. This CDR3 has 16 residues. The CDR3 protein is CASSQDPGQGGEKLFF. DNA of the CDR3: TGCGCCAGCAGCCAGGATCCGGGACAGGGGGGTGAAAAACTGTTTTTT.

This chain uses TRBV6-2 or TRBV6-3 with TRBJ2-2; D gene uncertain. V was shortened by 4 bases and J by 8 bases, with 11 bases between the two germline ends. Germline-derived CDR1 and CDR2 are MNHEY and SVGEGT. This CDR3 spans 13 amino acids. In DNA form, the CDR3 reads TGTGCCAGCAGTTTCGGCTTTCGGGGGGAGCTGTTTTTT. Protein product: CASSFGFRGELFF.

The rearrangement links TRBV7-6 to TRBJ2-5; TRBD2 agrees at 7 bases. Germline lookup yields CDR1 SGHVS and CDR2 FNYEAQ. The length of the CDR3 is 14 residues. Trimming cost V 5 bases and J 1 base; bases outside gene matches: 4. The CDR3 nucleotides are TGTGCCAGCAGCCATGGACTAGTCCAAGAGACCCAGTACTTC. Translated: CASSHGLVQETQYF.

This clonotype was detected ten times or more. CDR3: CASSLAGFLPTQYF. The CDR3 DNA is TGCGCCAGCAGCTTGGCGGGCTTTTTACCCACGCAGTATTTT. This chain uses TRBV5-1 with TRBJ2-3; no clear D gene. This CDR3 region has 14 residues. From germline, CDR1 is SGHRS and CDR2 YFSETQ. Trimming pared 0 bases from V and 9 bases from J, leaving 14 bases between.

This clonotype was detected many times. The V and J genes are TRBV5-1 and TRBJ2-7; D might be TRBD1 (5 bases). Germline CDR1 and CDR2: SGHRS and YFSETQ. The CDR3 covers 14 residues. V lost 3 bases, J lost 3 bases, and 13 bases lay in between. CDR3 protein: CASSSRELGYEQYF. As DNA, the CDR3 is TGCGCCAGCAGCTCCAGGGAACTCGGCTACGAGCAGTACTTC.

The genes are TRBV5-6 and TRBJ2-3, with D possibly being TRBD2 (8 bases). The CDR3 consists of 14 residues. Germline V gene lookup returns CDR1 SGHDT and CDR2 YYEEEE. V was cut by 4 bases and J by 2 bases, with 11 bases left in between. DNA for the CDR3: TGTGCCAGCAGCCGGGAGGGGGCCACAGATACGCAGTATTTT. Encoded protein: CASSREGATDTQYF.

This clonotype was counted between two and nine times. This sequence joins TRBV7-2 and TRBJ1-6; possibly TRBD1 for D (6 bases). The CDR3 covers 14 residues. Trimming removed 2 bases at V and 13 bases at J, with 15 bases between. CDR1 is SGHTA, CDR2 FQGNSA, per germline. CDR3 nucleotides: TGTGCCAGCAGCTTAAACCCCTTTCAGGGGCCCCTCCACTTT. Protein: CASSLNPFQGPLHF.

This clonotype was picked up many times. This chain links TRBV7-9 with TRBJ2-2; D is uncertain. Germline-derived CDR1 and CDR2 are SEHNR and FQNEAQ (reference sequence). Trimming took 4 bases from V and 5 from J, leaving 8 bases between them. This CDR3 comprises 13 residues. CDR3 protein: CASSYRVTGELFF. DNA for the CDR3: TGTGCCAGCAGCTACCGGGTGACCGGGGAGCTGTTTTTT. Based on the CDR3 plus reference TRBV7-9 and TRBJ2-2, the full variable domain is DTGVSQNPRHKITKRGQNVTFRCDPISEHNRLYWYRQTLGQGPEFLTYFQNEAQLEKSRLLSDRFSAERPKGSFSTLEIQRTEQGDSAMYLCASSYRVTGELFFGEGSRLTVL.

This clonotype was seen many times. This rearrangement joins TRBV7-2 to TRBJ2-7, with D maybe TRBD2 (6 bases). The CDR3 contains 15 residues. The V gene lost 5 bases and the J gene lost 0 bases, with 14 bases spanning the gap. Looked up from germline, CDR1 is SGHTA and CDR2 is FQGNSA. This CDR3 reads CASSRPGLGSYEQYF. In DNA form, the CDR3 reads TGTGCCAGCAGCCGGCCGGGACTTGGCTCCTACGAGCAGTACTTC.

This clonotype was observed at least ten times. The chain links TRBV19 to TRBJ1-2; 10 bases are shared with TRBD1. CDR1 and CDR2 from the germline V gene are LNHDA and SQIVND (reference sequence). V lost 6 bases, J lost 4 bases, and 11 bases stayed unmatched. CDR3 length: 16 amino acids. CDR3 residues: CASSRQGAIGSYGYTF. In DNA, the CDR3 is TGTGCCAGTAGCCGACAGGGGGCAATTGGAAGCTATGGCTACACCTTC. Supplemented by reference TRBV19 and TRBJ1-2, the full variable domain reads DGGITQSPKYLFRKEGQNVTLSCEQNLNHDAMYWYRQDPGQGLRLIYYSQIVNDFQKGDIAEGYSVSREKKESFPLTVTSAQKNPTAFYLCASSRQGAIGSYGYTFGSGTRLTVV.

This clonotype appeared a few times. The CDR3 here is CASSQAITDTQYF. The DNA of the CDR3 is TGCGCCAGCAGCCAAGCCATTACAGATACGCAGTATTTT. The chain links TRBV4-1 to TRBJ2-3, with unresolved D. Germline V lookup: CDR1 MGHRA, CDR2 YSYEKL. CDR3 length equals 13 residues. V lost 1 base and J lost 3, with 5 bases in between.

This clonotype was seen a handful of times. The chain combines TRBV5-5 with TRBJ2-2, with D tentatively TRBD1 (6 bases). The CDR3 is 14 residues long. CDR1 and CDR2 (germline): SGHKS, YYEKEE (reference sequence). V was clipped by 6 bases and J by 7 bases, with 16 bases between them. CDR3 bases: TGTGCCAGCAATGGGCCAGGGGCGGTCGGGGAGCTGTTTTTT. This encodes CASNGPGAVGELFF.

The chain recombines TRBV27 with TRBJ2-5; D gene unclear. Trimming stripped 1 base from V and 4 bases from J, with 13 bases between. This CDR3 region has 15 residues. CDR1 and CDR2 (germline): MNHEY, SMNVEV (reference sequence). CDR3 DNA sequence: TGTGCCAGCAGTTTATTAATTCGGCCAGGAGAGACCCAGTACTTC. This codes for CASSLLIRPGETQYF.

This clonotype was recorded a few times. The J gene is TRBJ2-3, the V gene TRBV7-2; 7 nucleotides align to TRBD2. The ends lost 3 bases at V and 5 bases at J; junction bases unmatched: 8. This CDR3 is built from 15 residues. CDR1 is SGHTA, CDR2 FQGNSA, per germline. CDR3 nucleotides: TGTGCCAGCAGCTTCCCGGCGGGGGAGATAGATACGCAGTATTTT. Translation: CASSFPAGEIDTQYF.

Written as DNA, the CDR3 is TGCAGCGTGCGCAGGGGGCTTGGAAACACCATATATTTT. Protein: CSVRRGLGNTIYF. The chain combines TRBV29-1 with TRBJ1-3; 8 nucleotides align to TRBD1. Germline V gene lookup returns CDR1 SQVTM and CDR2 ANQGSEA. J gave up 3 bases and V 6 bases, and 4 bases lay outside the gene matches. The length of the CDR3 is 13 residues.

The chain has TRBV6-2 or TRBV6-3 and TRBJ2-3, with D perhaps TRBD1 (5 bases). CDR1 is MNHEY, CDR2 SVGEGT, per germline. V lost 6 bases and J 2 bases, leaving 12 bases between the germline ends. There are 14 residues in the CDR3. The CDR3 spells CASSQTATTDTQYF. The CDR3 region has the DNA TGTGCCAGCAGCCAGACAGCAACCACAGATACGCAGTATTTT.

In this sample, this clonotype turned up a few times. The chain couples TRBV12-3 or TRBV12-4 to TRBJ2-2; the match to TRBD2 covers 7 bases. V gave up 7 bases and J gave up 6 bases; unmatched junction bases: 14. The CDR3 has 16 amino acids. CDR3: CASTVGRGRSSGELFF. In nucleotides, the CDR3 is TGTGCCAGCACCGTAGGGAGGGGTCGGTCGTCCGGGGAGCTGTTTTTT.

The rearrangement links TRBV7-9 to TRBJ2-7; D gene ambiguous. The CDR3 consists of 13 residues. Germline V gives CDR1 SEHNR, CDR2 FQNEAQ (reference sequence). V was shortened by 5 bases and J by 1 base, with 9 bases between the two germline ends. This CDR3 is CASSPQVSYEQYF. The DNA for the CDR3 is TGTGCCAGCAGCCCCCAGGTTTCCTACGAGCAGTACTTC. The complete variable domain, with remaining parts taken from reference TRBV7-9 and TRBJ2-7, reads DTGVSQNPRHKITKRGQNVTFRCDPISEHNRLYWYRQTLGQGPEFLTYFQNEAQLEKSRLLSDRFSAERPKGSFSTLEIQRTEQGDSAMYLCASSPQVSYEQYFGPGTRLTVT.